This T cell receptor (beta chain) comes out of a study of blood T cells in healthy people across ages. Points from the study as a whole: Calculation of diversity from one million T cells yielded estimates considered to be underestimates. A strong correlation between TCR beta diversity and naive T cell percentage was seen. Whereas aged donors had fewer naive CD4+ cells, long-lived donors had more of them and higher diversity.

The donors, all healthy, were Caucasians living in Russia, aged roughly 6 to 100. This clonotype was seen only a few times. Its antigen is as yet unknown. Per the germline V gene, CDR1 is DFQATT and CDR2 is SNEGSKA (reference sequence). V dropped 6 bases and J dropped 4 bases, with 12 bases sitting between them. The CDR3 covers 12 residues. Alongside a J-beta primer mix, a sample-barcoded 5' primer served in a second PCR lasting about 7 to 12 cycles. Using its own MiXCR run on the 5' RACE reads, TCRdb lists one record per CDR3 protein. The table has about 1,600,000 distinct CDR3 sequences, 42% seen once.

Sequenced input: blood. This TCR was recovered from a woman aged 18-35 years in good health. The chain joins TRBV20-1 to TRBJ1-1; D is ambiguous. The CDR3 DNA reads TGCAGTGCGAAGGGAGGGTTCACTGAAGCTTTCTTT. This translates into CSAKGGFTEAFF.